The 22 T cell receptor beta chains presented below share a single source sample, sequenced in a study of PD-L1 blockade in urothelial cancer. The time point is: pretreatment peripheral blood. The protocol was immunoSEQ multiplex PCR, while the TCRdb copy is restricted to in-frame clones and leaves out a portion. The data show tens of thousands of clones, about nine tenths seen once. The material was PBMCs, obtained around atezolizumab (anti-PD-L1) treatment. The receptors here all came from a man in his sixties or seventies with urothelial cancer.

The chain's CDR3 is CASSFGQGGGYEKLFF. The CDR3 DNA reads as TGCGCCAGCAGCTTCGGACAAGGCGGGGGGTACGAAAAACTGTTTTTT. The rearrangement joins TRBV5-1 to TRBJ1-4, with TRBD1 as a possible D gene (5 bases). The CDR3 is 16 residues long. V was clipped by 2 bases and J by 8 bases, with 19 bases between them. The germline gives CDR1 SGHRS, CDR2 YFSETQ.

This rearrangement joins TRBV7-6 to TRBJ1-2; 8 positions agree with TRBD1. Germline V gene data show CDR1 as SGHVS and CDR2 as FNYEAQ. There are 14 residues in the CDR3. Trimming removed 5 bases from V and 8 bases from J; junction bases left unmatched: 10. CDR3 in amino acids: CASSPRTGSGGYTF. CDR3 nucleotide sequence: TGTGCCAGCAGCCCCCGGACAGGGTCGGGGGGCTACACCTTC.

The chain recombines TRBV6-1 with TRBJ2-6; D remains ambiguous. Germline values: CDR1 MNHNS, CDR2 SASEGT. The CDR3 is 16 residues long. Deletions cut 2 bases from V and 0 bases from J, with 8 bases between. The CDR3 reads CASSEQDSSGANVLTF. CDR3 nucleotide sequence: TGTGCCAGCAGTGAACAGGATTCCTCTGGGGCCAACGTCCTGACTTTC.

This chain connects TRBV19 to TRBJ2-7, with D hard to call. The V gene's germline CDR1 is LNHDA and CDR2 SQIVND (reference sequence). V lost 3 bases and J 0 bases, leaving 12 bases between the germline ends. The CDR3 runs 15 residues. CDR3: CASSMRLLSSYEQYF. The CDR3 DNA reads TGTGCCAGTAGTATGCGACTTCTTAGCTCCTACGAGCAGTACTTC.

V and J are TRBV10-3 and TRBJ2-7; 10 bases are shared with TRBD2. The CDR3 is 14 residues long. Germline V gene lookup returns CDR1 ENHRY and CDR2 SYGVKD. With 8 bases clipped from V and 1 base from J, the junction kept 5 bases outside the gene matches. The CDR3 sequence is CAIALAGDSYEQYF. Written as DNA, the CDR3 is TGTGCCATCGCCCTAGCGGGGGATTCCTACGAGCAGTACTTC.

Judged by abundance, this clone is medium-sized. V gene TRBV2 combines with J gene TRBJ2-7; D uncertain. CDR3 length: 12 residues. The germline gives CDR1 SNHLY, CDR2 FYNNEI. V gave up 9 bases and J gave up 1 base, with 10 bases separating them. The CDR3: CASSQESYEQYF. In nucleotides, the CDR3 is TGTGCCAGTTCTCAGGAATCCTACGAGCAGTACTTC.

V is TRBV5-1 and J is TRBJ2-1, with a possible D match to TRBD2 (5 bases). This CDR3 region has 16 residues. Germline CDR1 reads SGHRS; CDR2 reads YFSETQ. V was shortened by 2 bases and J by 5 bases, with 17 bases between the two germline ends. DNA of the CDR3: TGCGCCAGCAGCTTACTATCGGGAAGCCGCCACAATGAGCAGTTCTTC. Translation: CASSLLSGSRHNEQFF.

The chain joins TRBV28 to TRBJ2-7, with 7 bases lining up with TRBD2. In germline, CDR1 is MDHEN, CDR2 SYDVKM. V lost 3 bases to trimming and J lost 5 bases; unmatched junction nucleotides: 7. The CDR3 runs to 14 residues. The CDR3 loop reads CASSLGGVKDEQYF. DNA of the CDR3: TGTGCCAGCAGTTTGGGAGGGGTAAAGGACGAGCAGTACTTC.

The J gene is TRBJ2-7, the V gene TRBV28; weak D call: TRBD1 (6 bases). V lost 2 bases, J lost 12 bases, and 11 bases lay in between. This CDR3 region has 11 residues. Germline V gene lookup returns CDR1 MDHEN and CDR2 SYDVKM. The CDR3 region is CASSLTGRAYF. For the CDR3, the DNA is TGTGCCAGCAGTTTAACAGGGAGAGCGTACTTC.

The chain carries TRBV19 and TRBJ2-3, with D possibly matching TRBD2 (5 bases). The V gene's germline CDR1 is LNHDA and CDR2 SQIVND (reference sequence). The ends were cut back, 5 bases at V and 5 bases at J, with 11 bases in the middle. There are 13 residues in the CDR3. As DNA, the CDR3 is TGTGCCAGTAGTCTCGCCGGAGGAGATACGCAGTATTTT. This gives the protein CASSLAGGDTQYF. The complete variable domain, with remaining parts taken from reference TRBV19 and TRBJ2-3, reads DGGITQSPKYLFRKEGQNVTLSCEQNLNHDAMYWYRQDPGQGLRLIYYSQIVNDFQKGDIAEGYSVSREKKESFPLTVTSAQKNPTAFYLCASSLAGGDTQYFGPGTRLTVL.

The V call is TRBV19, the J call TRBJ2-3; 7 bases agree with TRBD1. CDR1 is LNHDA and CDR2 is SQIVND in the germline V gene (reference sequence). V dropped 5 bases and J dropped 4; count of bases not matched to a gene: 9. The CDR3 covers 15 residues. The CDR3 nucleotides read TGTGCCAGTAGTTACAGGGGCGGTTCATCAGATACGCAGTATTTT. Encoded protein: CASSYRGGSSDTQYF.

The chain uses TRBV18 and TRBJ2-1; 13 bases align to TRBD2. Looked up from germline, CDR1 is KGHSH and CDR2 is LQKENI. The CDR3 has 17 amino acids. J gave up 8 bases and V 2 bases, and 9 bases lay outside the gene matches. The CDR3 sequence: CASSPTPGLAGYHEQFF. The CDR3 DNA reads TGTGCCAGCTCACCAACGCCGGGACTAGCGGGATATCATGAGCAGTTCTTC.

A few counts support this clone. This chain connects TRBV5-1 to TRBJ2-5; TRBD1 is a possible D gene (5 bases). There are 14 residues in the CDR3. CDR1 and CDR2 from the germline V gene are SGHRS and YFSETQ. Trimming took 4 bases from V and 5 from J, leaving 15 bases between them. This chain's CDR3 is CASSGNGQDETQYF. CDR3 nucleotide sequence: TGCGCCAGCAGCGGGAACGGACAAGACGAGACCCAGTACTTC.

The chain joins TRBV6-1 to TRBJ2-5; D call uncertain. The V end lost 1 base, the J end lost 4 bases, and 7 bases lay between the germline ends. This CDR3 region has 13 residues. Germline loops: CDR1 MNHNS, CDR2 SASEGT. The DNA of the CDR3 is TGTGCCAGCAGTGAAGGTCCGGGAGAGACCCAGTACTTC. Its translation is CASSEGPGETQYF.

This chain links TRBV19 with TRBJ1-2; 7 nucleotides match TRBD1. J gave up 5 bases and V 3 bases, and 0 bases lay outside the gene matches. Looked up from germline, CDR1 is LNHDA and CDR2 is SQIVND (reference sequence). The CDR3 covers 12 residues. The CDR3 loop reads CASSMTGYGYTF. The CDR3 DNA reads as TGTGCCAGTAGTATGACAGGGTATGGCTACACCTTC.

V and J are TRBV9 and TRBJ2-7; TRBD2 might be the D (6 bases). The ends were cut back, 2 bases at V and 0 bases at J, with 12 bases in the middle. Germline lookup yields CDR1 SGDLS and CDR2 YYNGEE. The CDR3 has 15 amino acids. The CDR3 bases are TGTGCCAGCAGCGTGGCCCTCGGGAGCTCCTACGAGCAGTACTTC. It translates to CASSVALGSSYEQYF.

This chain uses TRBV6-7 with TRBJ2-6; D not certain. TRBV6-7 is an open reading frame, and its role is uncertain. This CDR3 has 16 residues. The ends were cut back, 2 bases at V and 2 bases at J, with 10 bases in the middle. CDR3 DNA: TGTGCCAGCAGTTACGGGCAGATAGCTGGGGCCAACGTCCTGACTTTC. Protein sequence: CASSYGQIAGANVLTF.

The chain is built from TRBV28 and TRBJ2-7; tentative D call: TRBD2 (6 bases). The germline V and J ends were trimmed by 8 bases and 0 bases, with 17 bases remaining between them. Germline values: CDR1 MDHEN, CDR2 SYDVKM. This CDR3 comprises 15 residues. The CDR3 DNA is TGTGCCAGCGGTCGCCCCGGGAGCAGCTCCTACGAGCAGTACTTC. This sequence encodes CASGRPGSSSYEQYF. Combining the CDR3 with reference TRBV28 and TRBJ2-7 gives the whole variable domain DVKVTQSSRYLVKRTGEKVFLECVQDMDHENMFWYRQDPGLGLRLIYFSYDVKMKEKGDIPEGYSVSREKKERFSLILESASTNQTSMYLCASGRPGSSSYEQYFGPGTRLTVT.

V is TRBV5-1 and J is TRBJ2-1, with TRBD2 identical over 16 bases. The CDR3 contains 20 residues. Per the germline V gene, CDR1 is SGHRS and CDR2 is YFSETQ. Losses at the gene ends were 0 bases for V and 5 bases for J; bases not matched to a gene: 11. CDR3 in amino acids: CASSLEPPGTSGRVHNEQFF. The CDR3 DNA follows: TGCGCCAGCAGCTTGGAGCCCCCCGGGACTAGCGGGAGGGTACACAATGAGCAGTTCTTC.

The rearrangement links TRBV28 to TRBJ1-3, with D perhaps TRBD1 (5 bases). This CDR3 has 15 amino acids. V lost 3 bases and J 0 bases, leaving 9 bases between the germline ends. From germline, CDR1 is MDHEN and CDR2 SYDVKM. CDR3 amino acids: CASSFGGLSGNTIYF. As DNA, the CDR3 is TGTGCCAGCAGTTTCGGGGGACTCTCTGGAAACACCATATATTTT.

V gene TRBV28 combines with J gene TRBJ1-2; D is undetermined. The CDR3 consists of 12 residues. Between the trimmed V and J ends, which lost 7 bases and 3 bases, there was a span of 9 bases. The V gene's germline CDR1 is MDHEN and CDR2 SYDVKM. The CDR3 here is CASTSRDYGYTF. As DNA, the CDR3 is TGTGCCAGCACCTCCCGAGACTATGGCTACACCTTC.

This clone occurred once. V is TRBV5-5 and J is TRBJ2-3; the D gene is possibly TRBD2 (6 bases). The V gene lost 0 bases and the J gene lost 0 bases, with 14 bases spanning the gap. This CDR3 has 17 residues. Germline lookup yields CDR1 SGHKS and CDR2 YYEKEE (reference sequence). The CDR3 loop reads CASSLGRATSSTDTQYF. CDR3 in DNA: TGTGCCAGCAGCTTGGGGAGGGCCACTTCTAGCACAGATACGCAGTATTTT.